This T cell receptor (beta chain) is drawn from a study of T cell clones after liver transplantation. Overall study context: Third-party-reactive TCRbeta sequences from pre-transplant mixed lymphocyte reactions served as antigen-independent comparators. Tolerant meant at least one year fully off immunosuppression without liver enzymes above twice normal. Samples came pre-transplant, pre-randomization before withdrawal, and post-randomization after withdrawal ended. Study-wide findings and caveats: Graft donor-reactive T cells may have migrated into the graft rather than being deleted.

With respect to this clone: What it binds is not known.

TCRdb keeps only in-frame clones here, not all; method: immunoSEQ multiplex PCR. The sample shows under 85,000 clones, 75% to 90% of them seen only once. This CDR3 is built from 14 residues. Deletions cut 8 bases from V and 2 bases from J, with 13 bases between. CDR1 is MDHEN and CDR2 is SYDVKM in the germline V gene. This TCR came from a human patient who received a liver transplant. Some T cells here may be from the graft donor. Sequencing was performed on CD4+ T cells from blood, taken 12 months after liver transplant. J is TRBJ1-3 and V is TRBV28; a weak D match, TRBD1 (5 bases). CDR3 in amino acids: CASSKGNPGNTIYF. CDR3 coding DNA: TGTGCCAGCTCTAAGGGGAATCCTGGAAACACCATATATTTT.